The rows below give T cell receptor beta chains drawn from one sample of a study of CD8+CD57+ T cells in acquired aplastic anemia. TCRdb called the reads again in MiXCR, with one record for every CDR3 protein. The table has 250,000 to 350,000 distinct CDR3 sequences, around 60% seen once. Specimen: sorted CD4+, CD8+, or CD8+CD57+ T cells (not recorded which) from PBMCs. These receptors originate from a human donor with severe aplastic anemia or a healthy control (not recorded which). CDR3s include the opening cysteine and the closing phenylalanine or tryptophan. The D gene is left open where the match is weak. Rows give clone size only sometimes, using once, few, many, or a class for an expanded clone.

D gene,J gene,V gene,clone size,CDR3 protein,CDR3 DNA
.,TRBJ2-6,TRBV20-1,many,CSAGGGGRSGANVLTF,TGCAGTGCCGGGGGTGGGGGGCGCTCTGGGGCCAACGTCCTGACTTTC
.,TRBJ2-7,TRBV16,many,CASSQNSAPGGDEQYF,TGTGCCAGCAGCCAAAACTCCGCTCCAGGGGGGGACGAGCAGTACTTC
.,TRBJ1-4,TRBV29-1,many,CSSSQGLGEKLFF,TGCAGCTCATCACAGGGACTAGGTGAAAAACTGTTTTTT
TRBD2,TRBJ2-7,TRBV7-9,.,CASSLTSAGGYEQYF,TGTGCCAGCAGCTTAACGTCGGCGGGAGGGTACGAGCAGTACTTC
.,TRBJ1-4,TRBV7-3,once,CASSLSGAGSYEKLFF,TGTGCCAGCAGCTTGTCTGGGGCAGGGAGTTATGAAAAACTGTTTTTT
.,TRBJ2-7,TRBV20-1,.,CGARDATDYEQYF,TGCGGTGCTAGAGATGCGACAGACTACGAGCAGTACTTC
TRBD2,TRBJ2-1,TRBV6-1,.,CASSLSGGASAEQFF,TGTGCCAGCAGTCTAAGCGGGGGGGCTAGTGCTGAGCAGTTCTTC
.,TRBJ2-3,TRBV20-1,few,CSARYSGSTDTQYF,TGCAGTGCTAGGTATAGCGGTAGCACAGATACGCAGTATTTT
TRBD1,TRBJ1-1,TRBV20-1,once,CRGTGWNTEAFF,TGCAGGGGGACAGGGTGGAACACTGAAGCTTTCTTT
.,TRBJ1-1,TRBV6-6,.,CASSYSFEQNTEAFF,TGTGCCAGCAGTTACTCGTTCGAGCAGAACACTGAAGCTTTCTTT
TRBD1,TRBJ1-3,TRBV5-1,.,CASSSNRGSDTIYF,TGCGCCAGCAGCTCTAACAGGGGGTCGGACACCATATATTTT
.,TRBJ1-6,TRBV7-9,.,CASSEGYEGYSYNSPLHF,TGTGCCAGCAGCGAGGGCTACGAAGGGTACTCCTATAATTCACCCCTCCACTTT
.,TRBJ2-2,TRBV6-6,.,CASSPSPPSRNTGELFF,TGTGCCAGCAGTCCTTCGCCCCCCAGCAGGAACACCGGGGAGCTGTTTTTT
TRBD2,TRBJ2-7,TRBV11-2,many,CASSSKRESSYEQYF,TGTGCCAGCAGCTCTAAGCGGGAGAGCTCCTACGAGCAGTACTTC
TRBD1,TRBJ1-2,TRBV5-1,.,CASSLRDSSYGYTF,TGCGCCAGCAGCCTCCGGGACAGTTCCTATGGCTACACCTTC
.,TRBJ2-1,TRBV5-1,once,CASSLTGSSAEQFF,TGTGCCAGCAGCTTGACTGGTAGTAGCGCTGAGCAGTTCTTC
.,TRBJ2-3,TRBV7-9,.,CATNSGSADTQYF,TGTGCCACCAACTCCGGGTCTGCAGATACGCAGTATTTT
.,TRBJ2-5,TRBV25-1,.,CASSDSYGETQYF,TGTGCCAGCAGTGACTCATACGGGGAGACCCAGTACTTC
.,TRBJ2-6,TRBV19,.,CATGTYSGANVLTF,TGTGCCACTGGGACGTACTCTGGGGCCAACGTCCTGACTTTC
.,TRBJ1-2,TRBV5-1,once,CASSFETEAYGYTF,TGCGCCAGCAGCTTTGAGACAGAAGCCTATGGCTACACCTTC
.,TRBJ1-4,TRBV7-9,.,CASSLAPGGKDEKLFF,TGTGCCAGCAGCTTAGCGCCGGGGGGAAAGGATGAAAAACTGTTTTTT
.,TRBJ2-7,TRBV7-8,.,CASSLVFGEQYF,TGTGCCAGCAGCTTAGTTTTCGGAGAGCAGTACTTC
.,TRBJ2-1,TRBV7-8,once,CASSQAGGTFDEQFF,TGTGCCAGCAGCCAAGCAGGGGGGACGTTTGATGAGCAGTTCTTC
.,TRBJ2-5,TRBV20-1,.,CSANRRETQYF,TGCAGTGCTAACCGCCGAGAGACCCAGTACTTC
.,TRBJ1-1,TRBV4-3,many,CASSQDYENTEAFF,TGCGCCAGCAGCCAAGATTATGAGAACACTGAAGCTTTCTTT
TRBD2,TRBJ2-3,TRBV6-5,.,CASGYGGGRSDTQYF,TGTGCCAGCGGTTACGGGGGGGGAAGGTCAGATACGCAGTATTTT
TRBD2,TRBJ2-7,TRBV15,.,CATSRDREGSEEQYF,TGTGCCACCAGCAGAGATCGGGAGGGTTCTGAAGAGCAGTACTTC
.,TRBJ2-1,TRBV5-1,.,CASSLALSPVTNEQFF,TGCGCCAGCAGCTTGGCATTATCGCCTGTTACCAATGAGCAGTTCTTC
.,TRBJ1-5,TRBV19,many,CASTSGGYNQPQHF,.
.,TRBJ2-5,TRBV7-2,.,CASSSWKGEGETQYF,TGTGCCAGCAGCTCCTGGAAGGGGGAAGGAGAGACCCAGTACTTC
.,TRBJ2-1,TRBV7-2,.,CASAPPPGSGEQFF,TGTGCCAGCGCCCCCCCGCCAGGATCCGGTGAGCAGTTCTTC
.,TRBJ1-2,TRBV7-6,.,CASSPMGGPYGYTF,TGTGCCAGCAGCCCCATGGGCGGACCCTATGGCTACACCTTC
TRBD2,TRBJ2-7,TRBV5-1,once,CASSFTAGAYEQYF,TGCGCCAGCAGCTTCACAGCGGGGGCTTACGAGCAGTACTTC
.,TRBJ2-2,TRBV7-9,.,CASSFLETGELFF,TGTGCCAGCAGCTTTTTAGAAACCGGGGAGCTGTTTTTT
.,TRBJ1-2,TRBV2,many,CASSEDLIIGGYTF,TGTGCCAGCAGTGAAGATTTGATTATAGGGGGCTACACCTTC
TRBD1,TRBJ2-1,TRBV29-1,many,CSVGRQGSYNEQFF,TGCAGCGTTGGAAGACAGGGGTCCTACAATGAGCAGTTCTTC
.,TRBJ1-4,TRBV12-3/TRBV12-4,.,CASSNPGHNEKLFF,TGTGCCAGCAGCAACCCCGGACATAATGAAAAACTGTTTTTT
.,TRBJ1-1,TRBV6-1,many,CASSEGIEAFF,TGTGCCAGCAGTGAGGGGATTGAAGCTTTCTTT
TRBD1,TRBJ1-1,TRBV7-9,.,CASSSGQGAIGTEAFF,TGTGCCAGCAGCTCGGGACAGGGGGCAATTGGGACTGAAGCTTTCTTT
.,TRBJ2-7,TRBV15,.,CATSRGGTLPTFYEQYF,TGTGCCACCAGCAGAGGTGGGACGCTTCCCACCTTCTACGAGCAGTACTTC
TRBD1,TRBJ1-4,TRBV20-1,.,CSASGTGGRTNEKLFF,TGCAGTGCTAGTGGGACAGGGGGCCGAACTAATGAAAAACTGTTTTTT
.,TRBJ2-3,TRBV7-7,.,CASSLYPTDTQYF,TGTGCCAGCAGCTTGTATCCCACAGATACGCAGTATTTT
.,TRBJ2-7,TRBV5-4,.,CADWDRDVSYEQYF,TGTGCCGACTGGGATCGGGACGTTTCCTACGAGCAGTACTTC
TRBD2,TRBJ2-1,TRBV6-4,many,CASSELAGINEQFF,TGTGCCAGCAGTGAACTAGCGGGGATTAATGAGCAGTTCTTC
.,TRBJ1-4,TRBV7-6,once,CASSQGTSAEKLFF,TGTGCCAGCAGCCAGGGGACAAGCGCTGAAAAACTGTTTTTT
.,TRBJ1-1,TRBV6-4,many,CASSRAPRPIGTEAFF,TGTGCCAGCAGTAGGGCGCCACGGCCTATAGGGACTGAAGCTTTCTTT
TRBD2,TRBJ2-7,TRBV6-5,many,CASSYGTSGGLYF,TGTGCCAGCAGTTACGGGACTAGCGGGGGGTTGTACTTC
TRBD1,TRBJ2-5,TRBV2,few,CASRVDRVGLETQYF,TGTGCCAGCAGAGTCGACAGGGTGGGTTTAGAGACCCAGTACTTC
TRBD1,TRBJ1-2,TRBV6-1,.,CASSVAAGAGGIYGYTF,TGTGCCAGCAGTGTAGCGGCGGGGGCAGGGGGCATCTATGGCTACACCTTC
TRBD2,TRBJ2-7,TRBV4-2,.,CASSQEGGNSNEQYF,TGTGCCAGCAGCCAAGAGGGAGGGAATTCAAACGAGCAGTACTTC
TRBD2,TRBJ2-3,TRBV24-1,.,CATSGSVAGRDTQYF,TGTGCCACCAGTGGCTCAGTAGCGGGACGAGATACGCAGTATTTT
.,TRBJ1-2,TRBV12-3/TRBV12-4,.,CASSWTAYGYTF,TGTGCCAGCAGCTGGACAGCCTATGGCTACACCTTC